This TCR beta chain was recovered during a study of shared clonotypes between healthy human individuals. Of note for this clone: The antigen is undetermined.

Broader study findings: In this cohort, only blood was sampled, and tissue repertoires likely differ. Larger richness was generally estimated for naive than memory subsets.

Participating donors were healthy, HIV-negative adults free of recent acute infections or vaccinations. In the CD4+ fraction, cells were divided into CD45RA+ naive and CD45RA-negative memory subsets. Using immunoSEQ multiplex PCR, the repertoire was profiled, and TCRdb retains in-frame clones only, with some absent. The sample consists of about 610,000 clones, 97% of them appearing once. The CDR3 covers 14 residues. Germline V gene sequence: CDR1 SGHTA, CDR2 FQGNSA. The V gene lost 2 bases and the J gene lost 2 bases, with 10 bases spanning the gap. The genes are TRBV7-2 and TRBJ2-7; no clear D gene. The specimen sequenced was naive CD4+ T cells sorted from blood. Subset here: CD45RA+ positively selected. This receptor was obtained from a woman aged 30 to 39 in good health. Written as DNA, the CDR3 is TGTGCCAGCAGCTTACTCCCAGTCCCCTACGAGCAGTACTTC. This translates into CASSLLPVPYEQYF.